Listed below are T cell receptor beta chains from one sample, sequenced in a study of blood T cell repertoires in COVID-19. Sequencing was performed with immunoSEQ multiplex PCR; in TCRdb, only in-frame clones are kept and a portion is missing. This table holds roughly 100,000 clones, roughly 80% found once. The specimen sequenced was peripheral blood. The receptors originated from a man aged 65 to 85 with active or convalescent COVID-19. CDR3s include the opening cysteine and the closing phenylalanine or tryptophan. The D gene is left open where the match is weak. Clone size appears in some rows only: once, few, many, or a class for an expanded clone.

d_gene	v_gene	abundance	j_gene	CDR3nt	CDR3aa
.	TRBV24-1	.	TRBJ2-1	TGTGCCACCAGTGTCCCTAAGGGGAATGAGCAGTTCTTC	CATSVPKGNEQFF
TRBD1	TRBV11-2	few	TRBJ2-4	TGTGCCAGCAGTTTCGGACAGGCGGGCATTCAGTACTTC	CASSFGQAGIQYF
.	TRBV5-1	.	TRBJ1-3	TGCGCCAGCAGCTTGGAGGGGGTAGGGGGAAACACCATATATTTT	CASSLEGVGGNTIYF
TRBD1	TRBV14	few	TRBJ2-2	TGTGCCAGCAGCCATTGGGACAGGGGGAGCGACACCGGGGAGCTGTTTTTT	CASSHWDRGSDTGELFF
.	TRBV24-1	.	TRBJ2-3	TGTGCCACCAGTGGACTCCCAGATACGCAGTATTTT	CATSGLPDTQYF
TRBD2	TRBV4-1	.	TRBJ2-7	TGCGCCAGCAGCCAAGATGGAGGTAGCGGGACGCAGTACTTC	CASSQDGGSGTQYF
.	TRBV7-9	.	TRBJ2-5	TGTGCCAGCAGCTTAGTCTCAGGGAGGGAGACCCAGTACTTC	CASSLVSGRETQYF
.	TRBV6-5	.	TRBJ2-1	TGTGCCAGCAGACGGGACACCTACAATGAGCAGTTCTTC	CASRRDTYNEQFF
.	TRBV19	.	TRBJ1-4	TGTGCCAGTAGTACCCGCGGGGCCTTTAATGAAAAACTGTTTTTT	CASSTRGAFNEKLFF
TRBD2	TRBV27	.	TRBJ2-5	TGTGCCAGCAGTTTAAGTCTCGGGGGGGGTGAGACCCAGTACTTC	CASSLSLGGGETQYF
.	TRBV29-1	.	TRBJ2-3	TGCAGCGTTGCCCCAGGGGCTAGCACAGATACGCAGTATTTT	CSVAPGASTDTQYF
.	TRBV4-2	.	TRBJ2-2	TGTGCCAGCAGCCAACTGTTAGATCACGGGGAGCTGTTTTTT	CASSQLLDHGELFF
TRBD1	TRBV7-3	.	TRBJ2-7	TGTGCCAGCAGCCTAGAACAGGGGAGCTCCTACGAGCAGTACTTC	CASSLEQGSSYEQYF
.	TRBV6-5	.	TRBJ2-1	TGTGCCAGCAGGGGGCGGTCTTACAATGAGCAGTTCTTC	CASRGRSYNEQFF
TRBD2	TRBV6-4	.	TRBJ2-1	TGTGCCAGCCGAGAGCGGGAGGGGTCCTACAATGAGCAGTTCTTC	CASREREGSYNEQFF
.	TRBV6-6	once	TRBJ1-6	TGTGCCAGCAGTCGACATCAGACAGGAGGTAATTCACCCCTCCACTTT	CASSRHQTGGNSPLHF
TRBD1	TRBV5-1	.	TRBJ1-2	TGCGCCAGCAGCACCGGGACAGGGGGGTATCAGGTGGATGGCTACACCTTC	CASSTGTGGYQVDGYTF
TRBD1	TRBV5-1	once	TRBJ2-7	TGCGCCAGCAGCCCGGACAGGGAGAACTACGAGCAGTACTTC	CASSPDRENYEQYF
TRBD1	TRBV28	.	TRBJ2-7	TGTGCCAGCAGTCCCGGACAGGGTTTCTACGAGCAGTACTTC	CASSPGQGFYEQYF
TRBD1	TRBV28	.	TRBJ1-6	TGTGCCAGCAGAACTCAATTGGGACAGGGGGTAACTAATTCACCCCTCCACTTT	CASRTQLGQGVTNSPLHF
.	TRBV10-3	.	TRBJ1-1	TGTGCCATCAGTGAGATTAACAGGAACATGAACACTGAAGCTTTCTTT	CAISEINRNMNTEAFF
TRBD1	TRBV28	.	TRBJ1-5	TGTGCCAGCAGTTTTGGGATACAGGGGTATCAGCCCCAGCATTTT	CASSFGIQGYQPQHF
.	TRBV2	.	TRBJ1-1	TGTGCCAGCAGGGGCAATATGAACACTGAAGCTTTCTTT	CASRGNMNTEAFF
.	TRBV6-1	.	TRBJ1-2	TGTGCCAGCAGTGATGCCTTCACAGGGAACTATGGCTACACCTTC	CASSDAFTGNYGYTF
.	TRBV6-5	.	TRBJ1-1	TGTGCCAGCACTACGGGATCCCTCACGACCACTGAAGCTTTCTTT	CASTTGSLTTTEAFF
.	TRBV25-1	.	TRBJ1-4	TGTGCCAGCAGTGTTCTGCACGGGAGGGAGGAAAAACTGTTTTTT	CASSVLHGREEKLFF
TRBD2	TRBV2	.	TRBJ2-1	TGTGCCAGCAGTGAGGCCGGGACTAGCGGGACCCGGGGGGAGTTCTTC	CASSEAGTSGTRGEFF
TRBD1	TRBV11-2	once	TRBJ2-5	TGTGCCAGCAGCACACAGGGGGCGTTAAGAGAGACCCAGTACTTC	CASSTQGALRETQYF
.	TRBV14	.	TRBJ1-6	TGTGCCAGCAGCCAAGATCTAAGGGACTTCAACGGCCTCCACTTT	CASSQDLRDFNGLHF
.	TRBV7-2	.	TRBJ2-3	TGTGCCAGCAGCTTAGCGGCTCGCACAGATACGCAGTATTTT	CASSLAARTDTQYF
TRBD1	TRBV30	once	TRBJ1-2	TGTGCCTGGAGTGGAACAGGGGGCGCAGGCTACACCTTC	CAWSGTGGAGYTF
.	TRBV30	.	TRBJ1-6	TGTGCCTGGACCCTAAGGGGGAATTCACCCCTCCACTTT	CAWTLRGNSPLHF
.	TRBV9	.	TRBJ1-3	TGTGCCAGCAGCGTAGCTACAAGCGACAGTCACTCTGGAAACACCATATATTTT	CASSVATSDSHSGNTIYF
TRBD1	TRBV5-1	.	TRBJ1-5	TGCGCCAGCAGCTTGGGGACAGGGTTGGGTCAGCCCCAGCATTTT	CASSLGTGLGQPQHF
TRBD1	TRBV19	.	TRBJ1-2	TGTGCCAGTAGTAAGGGGGCCTACTATGGCTACACCTTC	CASSKGAYYGYTF
.	TRBV14	.	TRBJ2-1	TGTGCCAGCAGCCTTAGCTGGGAGCAGTTCTTC	CASSLSWEQFF
TRBD1	TRBV6-5	.	TRBJ2-1	TGTGCCAGCAGTTACACCCCGGGACAGGGTATGGATGAGCAGTTCTTC	CASSYTPGQGMDEQFF